The 29 T cell receptor beta chains presented below share a single source sample, sequenced in a study of shared T cell receptors in the human thymus. Measured with immunoSEQ multiplex PCR; TCRdb has only the in-frame clones, and not every one. The data hold under 700,000 clones, with 78% observed a single time. These data also featured in a second study, about human thymus T cells.

Sequenced sample: thymocytes. Source of these receptors: a boy younger than two with a congenital heart defect.

The genes are TRBV6-1 and TRBJ1-1; D is possibly TRBD1 (6 bases). CDR3 length: 14 residues. Germline CDR1 reads MNHNS; CDR2 reads SASEGT. Trimming removed 5 bases at V and 4 bases at J, with 14 bases between. CDR3 amino acids: CASSPGAGGTEAFF. The CDR3 region has the DNA TGTGCCAGCAGTCCGGGGGCGGGGGGCACTGAAGCTTTCTTT.

This rearrangement joins TRBV11-1 to TRBJ2-7, with D perhaps matching TRBD1 (5 bases). Trimming cost V 4 bases and J 5 bases, with 12 bases left between them. This CDR3 spans 13 amino acids. Germline V gene sequence: CDR1 SGHAT, CDR2 FQDESV (reference sequence). The CDR3 reads CASSSAGCDEQYF. The CDR3 DNA reads as TGTGCCAGCAGCTCCGCAGGGTGTGACGAGCAGTACTTC.

V gene TRBV5-1 combines with J gene TRBJ2-7; D remains unclear. Germline V gene lookup returns CDR1 SGHRS and CDR2 YFSETQ. Trimming removed 1 base from V and 0 bases from J, with 17 bases in between. This CDR3 has 17 amino acids. CDR3 residues: CASSLNGGRRPSYEQYF. The CDR3 DNA sequence: TGCGCCAGCAGCTTGAACGGTGGCAGGCGACCCTCCTACGAGCAGTACTTC.

V and J are TRBV21-1 and TRBJ2-3; TRBD2 is taken as the D call from the table, unchecked against the DNA. TRBV21-1 is shown as a pseudogene. This CDR3 comprises 17 residues. CDR3 in DNA: TGTGCCAGCAGCCTCCCGGGACTAGCGGGAGGGACAGATACGCAGTATTTT. Its translation is CASSLPGLAGGTDTQYF.

This chain joins TRBV28 and TRBJ2-7; maybe TRBD2 (6 bases). Trimming cost V 3 bases and J 2 bases, with 17 bases left between them. Germline lookup yields CDR1 MDHEN and CDR2 SYDVKM. The CDR3 runs to 16 residues. CDR3 loop: CASSFPRGSGPYEQYF. CDR3 sequence (DNA): TGTGCCAGCAGTTTCCCCCGGGGGTCAGGGCCCTACGAGCAGTACTTC.

This clone was picked up a small number of times. The chain combines TRBV6-4 with TRBJ2-1, with 11 nucleotides matching TRBD2. The CDR3 runs to 17 residues. Germline CDR1 is MRHNA and CDR2 is SNTAGT. The trim removed 4 bases at V and 4 bases at J, leaving 9 bases unmatched. CDR3 region: CASSAETSGVFYNEQFF. The CDR3 DNA sequence: TGTGCCAGCAGTGCCGAGACTAGCGGGGTTTTTTACAATGAGCAGTTCTTC.

This sequence joins TRBV18 and TRBJ1-2; 12 bases align to TRBD1. Losses at the gene ends were 5 bases for V and 8 bases for J; bases not matched to a gene: 9. The CDR3 covers 15 residues. The V gene's germline CDR1 is KGHSH and CDR2 LQKENI. The CDR3 nucleotides read TGTGCCAGCTCATCCCAGGGACAGGGGGCGGAAGGCTACACCTTC. The encoded protein is CASSSQGQGAEGYTF.

The V call is TRBV12-5, the J call TRBJ1-3; 7 bases are a match to TRBD1. V trimming: 5 bases; J trimming: 0 bases; junction bases outside the gene matches: 13. Germline CDR1 reads LGHNT; CDR2 reads FRNRAP. The CDR3 has 18 residues. CDR3 in DNA: TGTGCTAGTGGTCCACCCCGGACAGGAGGGAACTCTGGAAACACCATATATTTT. Translated: CASGPPRTGGNSGNTIYF.

The CDR3 DNA sequence: TGTGCCAGCAGCCAGTCCGAGGGAGGGAACACCGGGGAGCTGTTTTTT. This sequence encodes CASSQSEGGNTGELFF. The chain links TRBV14 to TRBJ2-2, with D tentatively TRBD2 (6 bases). V lost 3 bases and J lost 1, with 12 bases in between. The CDR3 length is 16 residues. The V gene's germline CDR1 is SGHDN and CDR2 FVKESK.

The chain employs TRBV11-2 and TRBJ2-7, with TRBD2 matching over 8 bases. The V gene's germline CDR1 is SGHAT and CDR2 FQNNGV. The CDR3 runs to 18 residues. Losses at the gene ends were 2 bases for V and 2 bases for J; bases not matched to a gene: 14. The CDR3, as DNA: TGTGCCAGCAGCTTAATTATTGGAAGGACTAGCATCCCCTACGAGCAGTACTTC. This codes for CASSLIIGRTSIPYEQYF.

The genes are TRBV29-1 and TRBJ2-2, with 7 positions matching TRBD1. V lost 8 bases to trimming and J lost 2 bases; unmatched junction nucleotides: 8. CDR1 is SQVTM, CDR2 ANQGSEA, per germline. This CDR3 has 14 amino acids. The CDR3 here is CSLWTGLNTGELFF. The DNA of the CDR3 is TGCAGCCTTTGGACAGGCCTTAACACCGGGGAGCTGTTTTTT.

V gene TRBV11-2 combines with J gene TRBJ1-1; 8 bases agree with TRBD1. The germline CDR1 and CDR2 sequences are SGHAT and FQNNGV. The CDR3 covers 16 residues. J was trimmed by 3 bases and V by 3 bases; bases with no gene match: 9. In DNA, the CDR3 is TGTGCCAGCAGCTTCCATCCGACAGGGGTCCACACTGAAGCTTTCTTT. Protein: CASSFHPTGVHTEAFF.

The V and J genes are TRBV7-2 and TRBJ1-5; 8 bases line up with TRBD1. The V gene's germline CDR1 is SGHTA and CDR2 FQGNSA. The CDR3 extends over 15 amino acids. After removal of 1 base from V and 4 bases from J, the junction contained 3 bases not matched to a gene. The CDR3 region has the DNA TGTGCCAGCAGCTTAGGACAGGGGAGGAATCAGCCCCAGCATTTT. Its translation: CASSLGQGRNQPQHF.

The chain combines TRBV6-4 with TRBJ1-1; D is possibly TRBD1 (6 bases). V lost 3 bases and J lost 1, with 12 bases in between. This CDR3 has 15 residues. The germline gives CDR1 MRHNA, CDR2 SNTAGT. The CDR3 is CASSEGADPNTEAFF. In DNA form, the CDR3 reads TGTGCCAGCAGTGAGGGGGCAGACCCGAACACTGAAGCTTTCTTT.

This clone was seen more than once but under ten times. CDR3 bases: TGTGCCAGCAGCCCAAGCCAGCGGGAGCTCGAGCAGTACTTC. Encoded protein: CASSPSQRELEQYF. The rearrangement uses TRBV5-6 and TRBJ2-7, with 8 bases identical to TRBD2. The CDR3 totals 14 residues. The junction had 9 bases not matched to a gene; V was cut back by 4 bases and J by 6 bases. Germline loops: CDR1 SGHDT, CDR2 YYEEEE.

The genes are TRBV19 and TRBJ1-5, with 7 bases that match TRBD1. Germline V gene sequence: CDR1 LNHDA, CDR2 SQIVND (reference sequence). V lost 6 bases to trimming and J lost 6 bases; unmatched junction nucleotides: 11. The CDR3 extends over 15 amino acids. CDR3 loop: CASSKFGGGGQPQHF. The DNA of the CDR3 is TGTGCCAGTAGCAAATTCGGAGGGGGCGGTCAGCCCCAGCATTTT.

The V gene is TRBV27, the J gene TRBJ1-2; D is possibly TRBD1 (6 bases). Germline CDR1 and CDR2: MNHEY and SMNVEV (reference sequence). The CDR3 runs 15 residues. Between the trimmed V and J ends, which lost 6 bases and 2 bases, there was a span of 16 bases. CDR3 in DNA: TGTGCCAGCAGGAAACAGGGAGGGCCCAACTATGGCTACACCTTC. As protein: CASRKQGGPNYGYTF.

Worth noting for this clone: One end of the junction varies from germline; a read error may be responsible. The V and J genes are TRBV7-7 and TRBJ1-2; D ambiguous. The CDR3 consists of 15 residues. Germline CDR1 and CDR2: SSHAT and FNYEAQ (reference sequence). DNA for the CDR3: TGTGCTAGCAGCCTAGAGGGAGGAGATAACTATGGCTACACCTTC. The encoded protein is CASSLEGGDNYGYTF.

The J gene is TRBJ1-5, the V gene TRBV20-1, with no clear D. This CDR3 contains 10 residues. Germline CDR1 is DFQATT and CDR2 is SNEGSKA (reference sequence). Trimming took 5 bases from V and 6 from J, leaving 5 bases between them. In nucleotides, the CDR3 is TGCAGTGCTCCAGGTCAGCCCCAGCATTTT. Encoded protein: CSAPGQPQHF.

This sequence joins TRBV6-1 and TRBJ2-7, with D possibly TRBD2 on 6 matching bases. V was shortened by 8 bases and J by 7 bases, with 24 bases between the two germline ends. The CDR3 is 15 amino acids. From germline, CDR1 is MNHNS and CDR2 SASEGT. This chain's CDR3 is CASGKGLREMGEQYF. The CDR3 DNA follows: TGTGCCAGCGGGAAGGGACTCAGGGAAATGGGAGAGCAGTACTTC.

The chain joins TRBV15 to TRBJ1-1; 10 bases are shared with TRBD1. This CDR3 is built from 16 residues. Trimming at V came to 0 bases and at J to 5 bases, leaving 6 bases not matched to a gene. Germline loops: CDR1 LNHNV, CDR2 YYDKDF (reference sequence). The CDR3 here is CATSRDLDRGRTEAFF. The CDR3 DNA reads TGTGCCACCAGCAGAGATCTAGACAGGGGGCGGACTGAAGCTTTCTTT.

This clone occurred a few times. This chain links TRBV6-5 with TRBJ2-1; 7 nucleotides agree with TRBD2. Germline assignment: CDR1 MNHEY and CDR2 SVGAGI. This CDR3 is built from 15 residues. The ends lost 6 bases at V and 4 bases at J; junction bases unmatched: 9. CDR3 sequence (DNA): TGTGCCAGCAGAACGAGCGGGGACGTTTACAATGAGCAGTTCTTC. As protein: CASRTSGDVYNEQFF.

The chain employs TRBV30 and TRBJ2-1, with TRBD2 matching over 11 bases. The ends lost 3 bases at V and 5 bases at J; junction bases unmatched: 9. Germline-derived CDR1 and CDR2 are GTSNPN and SVGIG (reference sequence). The CDR3 sequence is 16 residues long. The CDR3 is CAWRRAGTSGHNEQFF. Written as DNA, the CDR3 is TGTGCCTGGAGGCGAGCCGGGACTAGCGGACACAATGAGCAGTTCTTC.

This chain connects TRBV6-4 to TRBJ2-5, with D tentatively TRBD1 (6 bases). Germline V CDR1 and CDR2: MRHNA, SNTAGT. V was trimmed by 6 bases and J by 0 bases, leaving 8 bases between them. The CDR3 has 13 residues. The CDR3 nucleotides read TGTGCCAGCAGCTCAGGGGACCAAGAGACCCAGTACTTC. It codes for CASSSGDQETQYF.

This chain joins TRBV25-1 and TRBJ2-1; possibly TRBD2 for D (6 bases). CDR1 is MGHDK and CDR2 is SYGVNS in the germline V gene. This CDR3 has 16 amino acids. V shed 2 bases and J shed 4 bases, with 15 bases lying between them. The DNA for the CDR3 is TGTGCCAGCAGTGAAATCGGGGCGGGACGTTACAATGAGCAGTTCTTC. Protein: CASSEIGAGRYNEQFF.

This clone occurred a few times. The chain recombines TRBV7-2 with TRBJ1-4, with 9 nucleotides matching TRBD1. The CDR3 covers 16 residues. CDR1 is SGHTA and CDR2 is FQGNSA in the germline V gene. V was pared by 4 bases and J by 7 bases, with 10 bases of the junction left unmatched. Here the CDR3 reads CASSSIRQGGVEKLFF. CDR3 DNA sequence: TGTGCCAGCAGCTCCATCAGACAGGGGGGTGTTGAAAAACTGTTTTTT.

The sample holds one count of this clone. The chain recombines TRBV6-5 with TRBJ2-7, with 9 bases matching TRBD2. The V gene end was trimmed by 2 bases and the J gene end by 5 bases; junction bases not matched to a gene: 10. Germline V gene lookup returns CDR1 MNHEY and CDR2 SVGAGI. This CDR3 has 16 amino acids. The CDR3 DNA reads TGTGCCAGCAGTTACCGCCTAGCGGGACGTCGGGACGAGCAGTACTTC. As protein: CASSYRLAGRRDEQYF.

This clone has a handful of counts. This rearrangement joins TRBV5-1 to TRBJ2-5, with a possible D match to TRBD2 (6 bases). Gene TRBJ2-7 matches the end of the DNA better, so the J call may be wrong. The CDR3 runs to 17 residues. Per germline, CDR1 SGHRS and CDR2 YFSETQ. CDR3 DNA: TGCGCCAGCAGCCCCGGTGGGGGGAGTGGACGAAAATACGAGCAGTACTTC. Its translation is CASSPGGGSGRKYEQYF.

The chain combines TRBV11-2 with TRBJ2-7; TRBD2 matches at 7 bases. Germline V lookup: CDR1 SGHAT, CDR2 FQNNGV. The CDR3 has 16 residues. V lost 1 base to trimming and J lost 4 bases; unmatched junction nucleotides: 10. This chain's CDR3 is CASSLVLWEGRYEQYF. CDR3 coding DNA: TGTGCCAGCAGCTTAGTTCTGTGGGAGGGGAGGTACGAGCAGTACTTC.